A single sample gave rise to the 20 T cell receptor beta chains below, sequenced in a study of cytomegalovirus exposure and HLA in healthy donors. In the PCR, 60 Vbeta and 13 Jbeta primers were used. The protocol was immunoSEQ multiplex PCR, while the TCRdb copy is restricted to in-frame clones and leaves out a portion. The sample has about 150,000 clones; nearly 80% are singletons. The sample was PBMCs. The receptors here all came from a male donor in good health and CMV-seronegative.

The genes are TRBV19 and TRBJ2-7, with 7 bases aligning to TRBD1. The CDR3 consists of 13 residues. V was clipped by 10 bases and J by 5 bases; unmatched bases: 11. Germline CDR1 LNHDA, CDR2 SQIVND (reference sequence). Here the CDR3 DNA reads TGTGCCACCCGGGACAGCCCAGCAGACGAGCAGTACTTC. Translating it yields CATRDSPADEQYF.

The rearrangement uses TRBV18 and TRBJ2-2, with a weak D call TRBD1 (6 bases). The CDR3 runs to 17 residues. Between the trimmed V and J ends, which lost 0 bases and 0 bases, there was a span of 11 bases. The V gene's germline CDR1 is KGHSH and CDR2 LQKENI. The CDR3 sequence is CASSPPPGTPNTGELFF. The DNA of the CDR3 is TGTGCCAGCTCACCACCCCCCGGGACACCGAACACCGGGGAGCTGTTTTTT. Full variable domain (outside the CDR3, taken from reference TRBV18 and TRBJ2-2): NAGVMQNPRHLVRRRGQEARLRCSPMKGHSHVYWYRQLPEEGLKFMVYLQKENIIDESGMPKERFSAEFPKEGPSILRIQQVVRGDSAAYFCASSPPPGTPNTGELFFGEGSRLTVL.

In its sample, this clone was seen a few times. V gene TRBV29-1 combines with J gene TRBJ2-5; TRBD1 agrees at 10 bases. The CDR3 extends over 15 amino acids. With 7 bases clipped from V and 5 bases from J, the junction kept 13 bases outside the gene matches. The germline gives CDR1 SQVTM, CDR2 ANQGSEA. The CDR3 nucleotides are TGCAGCGCGAGCCTCGACAGGGGGCTCGGGGAGACCCAGTACTTC. Encoded protein: CSASLDRGLGETQYF.

The V gene is TRBV29-1, the J gene TRBJ1-2; D might be TRBD1 (5 bases). This CDR3 is built from 14 residues. V gave up 3 bases and J gave up 4 bases, with 15 bases separating them. Germline CDR1 SQVTM, CDR2 ANQGSEA. The CDR3 loop is CSVDRQGVGYGYTF. The CDR3 bases are TGCAGCGTTGATCGGCAGGGTGTTGGCTATGGCTACACCTTC.

This clone was seen more than once but under ten times. The chain is built from TRBV5-1 and TRBJ2-6; TRBD2 aligns across 7 bases. V was pared by 1 base and J by 0 bases, with 7 bases of the junction left unmatched. CDR1 is SGHRS and CDR2 is YFSETQ in the germline V gene. The CDR3 has 18 amino acids. The CDR3 coding sequence is TGCGCCAGCAGCTTGAGCGGGACCCTTGGCTCTGGGGCCAACGTCCTGACTTTC. Protein: CASSLSGTLGSGANVLTF.

The chain employs TRBV6-5 and TRBJ1-5; TRBD1 might be the D (6 bases). CDR1 and CDR2 from the germline V gene are MNHEY and SVGAGI. V dropped 5 bases and J dropped 4 bases, with 6 bases sitting between them. The CDR3 runs to 12 residues. In DNA form, the CDR3 reads TGTGCCAGCAGTGACAGGAATCAGCCCCAGCATTTT. This sequence encodes CASSDRNQPQHF.

In its sample, this clone was seen a few times. V and J are TRBV19 and TRBJ1-1; D call uncertain. This CDR3 spans 16 amino acids. Germline V gene data show CDR1 as LNHDA and CDR2 as SQIVND (reference sequence). V shed 5 bases and J shed 0 bases, with 16 bases lying between them. CDR3 in DNA: TGTGCCAGTAGTTCCCGAGCGGACTCACTGAACACTGAAGCTTTCTTT. Encoded protein: CASSSRADSLNTEAFF.

In DNA, the CDR3 is TGCAGCGCCCTACAGAGAAATGAGCAGTTCTTC. It is translated as CSALQRNEQFF. The chain carries TRBV29-1 and TRBJ2-1, with unresolved D. This CDR3 spans 11 amino acids. The V end was cut by 7 bases, the J end by 7 bases, with 11 bases between. Germline CDR1 SQVTM, CDR2 ANQGSEA.

The chain is built from TRBV2 and TRBJ2-2, with D possibly TRBD2 on 6 matching bases. Trimming left V 8 bases short and J 6 bases short, with 16 bases between. Germline loops: CDR1 SNHLY, CDR2 FYNNEI. CDR3 size: 14 residues. The CDR3: CASGAGLVPGELFF. For the CDR3, the DNA is TGTGCCAGCGGGGCGGGGCTGGTCCCCGGGGAGCTGTTTTTT. Supplemented by reference TRBV2 and TRBJ2-2, the full variable domain reads EPEVTQTPSHQVTQMGQEVILRCVPISNHLYFYWYRQILGQKVEFLVSFYNNEISEKSEIFDDQFSVERPDGSNFTLKIRSTKLEDSAMYFCASGAGLVPGELFFGEGSRLTVL.

The chain joins TRBV19 to TRBJ2-7, with no clear D. V dropped 1 base and J dropped 2 bases, with 12 bases sitting between them. CDR1 is LNHDA, CDR2 SQIVND, per germline (reference sequence). CDR3 length: 15 amino acids. CDR3 loop: CASSIVRGTTYEQYF. CDR3 sequence (DNA): TGTGCCAGTAGTATAGTACGCGGTACTACCTACGAGCAGTACTTC.

This chain joins TRBV30 and TRBJ2-7, with 11 nucleotides matching TRBD2. Germline CDR1 reads GTSNPN; CDR2 reads SVGIG (reference sequence). The J segment lost 5 bases and the V segment lost 3 bases, leaving 6 bases of the junction unmatched. This CDR3 comprises 14 residues. The CDR3 coding sequence is TGTGCCTGGAGGAGGGGGACTAGCGGAAACGAGCAGTACTTC. Amino acid sequence: CAWRRGTSGNEQYF.

The V call is TRBV7-9, the J call TRBJ2-6; TRBD1 agrees at 7 bases. Germline V gene sequence: CDR1 SEHNR, CDR2 FQNEAQ (reference sequence). This CDR3 spans 15 amino acids. Trimming at V came to 4 bases and at J to 3 bases, leaving 3 bases not matched to a gene. CDR3 sequence reads: CASSSTGLGANVLTF. The CDR3 DNA reads TGTGCCAGCAGCTCGACAGGGCTTGGGGCCAACGTCCTGACTTTC.

This chain connects TRBV10-3 to TRBJ2-2; a weak D match, TRBD2 (7 bases). V was shortened by 3 bases and J by 4 bases, with 12 bases between the two germline ends. The CDR3 totals 15 residues. Germline assignment: CDR1 ENHRY and CDR2 SYGVKD. The CDR3 loop is CAISEQGGGTGELFF. In nucleotides, the CDR3 is TGTGCCATCAGTGAACAGGGAGGGGGCACCGGGGAGCTGTTTTTT.

This chain joins TRBV5-1 and TRBJ2-2, with 9 nucleotides matching TRBD2. Germline CDR1 and CDR2: SGHRS and YFSETQ. The CDR3 covers 15 residues. V was clipped by 4 bases and J by 5 bases; unmatched bases: 6. In DNA form, the CDR3 reads TGCGCCAGCAGCCCGCGGGGGGGCGGAACCGGGGAGCTGTTTTTT. Translated: CASSPRGGGTGELFF.

V gene TRBV7-2 combines with J gene TRBJ2-3; TRBD2 aligns across 13 bases. The junction had 10 bases not matched to a gene; V was cut back by 1 base and J by 6 bases. The V gene's germline CDR1 is SGHTA and CDR2 FQGNSA. This CDR3 spans 18 amino acids. CDR3 in DNA: TGTGCCAGCAGCTTAGGAAAGGGACTAGCGGGGATCGCCGATACGCAGTATTTT. Residues: CASSLGKGLAGIADTQYF. Full variable domain (remainder filled in from reference TRBV7-2 and TRBJ2-3): GAGVSQSPSNKVTEKGKDVELRCDPISGHTALYWYRQSLGQGLEFLIYFQGNSAPDKSGLPSDRFSAERTGGSVSTLTIQRTQQEDSAVYLCASSLGKGLAGIADTQYFGPGTRLTVL.

This sequence joins TRBV4-3 and TRBJ1-1; no firm D call. Germline CDR1 reads LGHNA; CDR2 reads YSLEER. The CDR3 has 14 amino acids. Trimming pared 1 base from V and 3 bases from J, leaving 9 bases between. CDR3 protein: CASSQAWRDTEAFF. The CDR3 region has the DNA TGCGCCAGCAGCCAAGCTTGGAGGGACACTGAAGCTTTCTTT.

This clone was detected only a few times. The V gene is TRBV2, the J gene TRBJ2-3; D gene ambiguous. Germline CDR1 is SNHLY and CDR2 is FYNNEI. The V end lost 8 bases, the J end lost 1 base, and 13 bases lay between the germline ends. The CDR3 length is 14 residues. The CDR3, as DNA: TGTGCCAGCTTCGCGGATTGGGGCACAGATACGCAGTATTTT. Its translation is CASFADWGTDTQYF.

About this clone: The sample has other DNA sequences that encode this CDR3 too. This chain links TRBV9 with TRBJ1-1; 8 bases are a match to TRBD1. V gave up 3 bases and J gave up 4 bases; unmatched junction bases: 2. The length of the CDR3 is 13 residues. The germline gives CDR1 SGDLS, CDR2 YYNGEE. Written as DNA, the CDR3 is TGTGCCAGCAGCGCAACAGGGGGCACTGAAGCTTTCTTT. Translating gives CASSATGGTEAFF.

V usage is TRBV7-6 and J usage is TRBJ2-5; D perhaps matches TRBD2 (5 bases). CDR1 and CDR2 (germline): SGHVS, FNYEAQ. With 2 bases removed from V and 4 bases from J, the gap between germline ends came to 14 bases. CDR3 length equals 15 residues. The CDR3 DNA reads as TGTGCCAGCAGCTTATATTCGGGGTTCGGAGAGACCCAGTACTTC. Amino acid sequence: CASSLYSGFGETQYF.

The V call is TRBV6-6, the J call TRBJ1-2; TRBD1 aligns across 10 bases. This CDR3 contains 14 residues. J lost 5 bases, V lost 5 bases, and 5 bases had no gene match. Germline CDR1 and CDR2: MNHNY and SVGAGI (reference sequence). The CDR3 sequence: CASSPDRGWYGYTF. The DNA for the CDR3 is TGTGCCAGCAGTCCGGACAGGGGGTGGTATGGCTACACCTTC.